Listed below are T cell receptor beta chains from one sample, sequenced in a study of blood T cells in healthy people across ages. Each CDR3 protein is one row after TCRdb ran MiXCR on the 5' RACE reads. The table has 800,000 to 950,000 distinct CDR3 sequences, 25% to 30% seen once. This sample also belongs to another study, concerning T cells of mothers and their children.

Sequencing used blood. The receptors here all came from a woman aged 35 to 49 in good health. CDR3s include the opening cysteine and the closing phenylalanine or tryptophan. The order of the fields is CDR3 protein, CDR3 DNA, J gene, V gene, clone size, D gene. D genes are given only for firm matches. Only some rows state a clone size, as once, few, many or a class for expanded clones.

CDR3aa: CASNTYTADTQYF
CDR3nt: TGTGCCAGCAACACCTATACGGCAGATACGCAGTATTTT
j_gene: TRBJ2-3
v_gene: TRBV9
abundance: few
d_gene: -

CDR3aa: CVSSLVLTGRSGTQYF
CDR3nt: TGTGTCAGCAGCTTAGTCCTGACAGGGCGGTCAGGTACGCAGTATTTT
j_gene: TRBJ2-3
v_gene: TRBV7-9
abundance: -
d_gene: TRBD1

CDR3aa: CVSSPRDYVDEQFF
CDR3nt: TGTGTCAGCAGCCCCAGGGACTACGTGGATGAGCAGTTCTTC
j_gene: TRBJ2-1
v_gene: TRBV7-9
abundance: -
d_gene: TRBD2

CDR3aa: CATRGSMDTEAFF
CDR3nt: TGTGCCACCAGGGGCAGCATGGACACTGAAGCTTTCTTT
j_gene: TRBJ1-1
v_gene: TRBV12-3/TRBV12-4
abundance: few
d_gene: -

CDR3aa: CASSLVGDSYQETQYF
CDR3nt: TGTGCCAGCAGCTTAGTAGGGGACAGTTACCAAGAGACCCAGTACTTC
j_gene: TRBJ2-5
v_gene: TRBV7-2
abundance: few
d_gene: TRBD1

CDR3aa: CASSSFGLADDWGETQYF
CDR3nt: TGTGCCAGCAGCTCCTTCGGACTAGCGGATGATTGGGGAGAGACCCAGTACTTC
j_gene: TRBJ2-5
v_gene: TRBV7-9
abundance: few
d_gene: TRBD2

CDR3aa: CASTYFRTGRTTGELFF
CDR3nt: TGTGCCAGTACCTACTTCCGGACAGGGAGGACGACCGGGGAGCTGTTTTTT
j_gene: TRBJ2-2
v_gene: TRBV19
abundance: -
d_gene: TRBD1

CDR3aa: CASSQDLSGLEQYF
CDR3nt: TGTGCCAGCAGCCAAGATCTTTCGGGGCTAGAGCAGTACTTC
j_gene: TRBJ2-5
v_gene: TRBV14
abundance: few
d_gene: -

CDR3aa: CASSSLGNTYEQYF
CDR3nt: TGTGCCAGCAGCTCGTTGGGGAATACCTACGAGCAGTACTTC
j_gene: TRBJ2-7
v_gene: TRBV7-9
abundance: many
d_gene: -

CDR3aa: CASSQGQVLDQPQHF
CDR3nt: TGTGCCAGCAGCCAAGGTCAGGTACTAGATCAGCCCCAGCATTTT
j_gene: TRBJ1-5
v_gene: TRBV14
abundance: -
d_gene: -

CDR3aa: CASSYSPSGGVYNEQFF
CDR3nt: TGTGCCAGCAGTTACTCGCCTTCGGGTGGCGTCTACAATGAGCAGTTCTTC
j_gene: TRBJ2-1
v_gene: TRBV6-2/TRBV6-3
abundance: many
d_gene: -

CDR3aa: CASSRAGPSTDTQYF
CDR3nt: TGTGCCAGCAGCCGAGCGGGCCCTAGCACAGATACGCAGTATTTT
j_gene: TRBJ2-3
v_gene: TRBV9
abundance: many
d_gene: -

CDR3aa: CASSQGTAGGLLYGYTF
CDR3nt: TGCGCCAGCAGCCAGGGAACGGCAGGGGGACTCCTCTATGGCTACACCTTC
j_gene: TRBJ1-2
v_gene: TRBV4-1
abundance: few
d_gene: TRBD1

CDR3aa: CASSQDIRPEPRGYTF
CDR3nt: TGCGCCAGCAGCCAAGATATAAGGCCCGAACCTCGGGGCTACACCTTC
j_gene: TRBJ1-2
v_gene: TRBV4-1
abundance: few
d_gene: -

CDR3aa: CASSSRGSVAKNIQYF
CDR3nt: TGTGCCAGCAGTTCCAGGGGGTCGGTAGCCAAAAACATTCAGTACTTC
j_gene: TRBJ2-4
v_gene: TRBV6-6
abundance: -
d_gene: TRBD1

CDR3aa: CSGRGSGGTTEQFF
CDR3nt: TGCAGCGGGAGGGGAAGCGGGGGGACGACGGAGCAGTTCTTC
j_gene: TRBJ2-1
v_gene: TRBV29-1
abundance: many
d_gene: TRBD2

CDR3aa: CASSLAGQGTSSPLHF
CDR3nt: TGTGCCAGCAGCTTAGCGGGACAGGGCACTAGTTCACCCCTCCACTTT
j_gene: TRBJ1-6
v_gene: TRBV7-2
abundance: -
d_gene: TRBD1

CDR3aa: CASRPGTGRYNEQFF
CDR3nt: TGTGCCAGCAGGCCCGGGACAGGGCGCTACAATGAGCAGTTCTTC
j_gene: TRBJ2-1
v_gene: TRBV7-2
abundance: many
d_gene: TRBD1

CDR3aa: CASSYSTATGNQETQYF
CDR3nt: TGTGCCAGCAGTTACTCGACGGCGACAGGGAACCAAGAGACCCAGTACTTC
j_gene: TRBJ2-5
v_gene: TRBV6-2/TRBV6-3
abundance: -
d_gene: TRBD1

CDR3aa: CASYSRDRGSYEQYF
CDR3nt: TGCGCCAGCTATTCCCGGGACAGGGGGTCCTACGAGCAGTACTTC
j_gene: TRBJ2-7
v_gene: TRBV4-3
abundance: few
d_gene: TRBD1

CDR3aa: CASSSWGGTPSTDTQYF
CDR3nt: TGTGCCAGCAGTTCCTGGGGCGGGACACCTAGCACAGATACGCAGTATTTT
j_gene: TRBJ2-3
v_gene: TRBV28
abundance: -
d_gene: -

CDR3aa: CSARFSSSYNSPLHF
CDR3nt: TGCAGTGCTAGGTTTTCGAGCTCCTATAATTCACCCCTCCACTTT
j_gene: TRBJ1-6
v_gene: TRBV20-1
abundance: few
d_gene: -

CDR3aa: CASSQERFSAYSEQFF
CDR3nt: TGCGCCAGCAGCCAAGAGCGGTTTTCTGCCTACAGTGAGCAGTTCTTC
j_gene: TRBJ2-1
v_gene: TRBV4-3
abundance: few
d_gene: -

CDR3aa: CATSGSGGYEQYF
CDR3nt: TGTGCCACCAGTGGCTCAGGGGGTTACGAGCAGTACTTC
j_gene: TRBJ2-7
v_gene: TRBV24-1
abundance: few
d_gene: TRBD1

CDR3aa: CASSPSTGPNQPQHF
CDR3nt: TGTGCCAGCAGTCCTTCTACGGGGCCAAATCAGCCCCAGCATTTT
j_gene: TRBJ1-5
v_gene: TRBV27
abundance: -
d_gene: -

CDR3aa: CASSQAGQDDQPQHF
CDR3nt: TGCGCCAGCAGCCAGGCCGGACAGGACGATCAACCCCAGCATTTT
j_gene: TRBJ1-5
v_gene: TRBV4-1
abundance: many
d_gene: TRBD1

CDR3aa: CASSWTGQSYEQYF
CDR3nt: TGTGCCAGCAGTTGGACAGGGCAGTCCTACGAGCAGTACTTC
j_gene: TRBJ2-7
v_gene: TRBV2
abundance: once
d_gene: TRBD1

CDR3aa: CASSLYGEGAWEQYF
CDR3nt: TGTGCCAGCAGCTTGTATGGGGAGGGGGCTTGGGAGCAGTACTTC
j_gene: TRBJ2-7
v_gene: TRBV5-5
abundance: few
d_gene: -

CDR3aa: CASSLARGREDTIYF
CDR3nt: TGTGCCAGCAGCTTAGCCAGGGGGCGGGAAGACACCATATATTTT
j_gene: TRBJ1-3
v_gene: TRBV7-2
abundance: -
d_gene: TRBD1

CDR3aa: CSVDQTDTQYF
CDR3nt: TGCAGCGTTGATCAAACAGATACGCAGTATTTT
j_gene: TRBJ2-3
v_gene: TRBV29-1
abundance: few
d_gene: -

CDR3aa: CASSSGLTGIKNEKLFF
CDR3nt: TGTGCCAGCAGTTCCGGCCTAACAGGGATAAAAAATGAAAAACTGTTTTTT
j_gene: TRBJ1-4
v_gene: TRBV12-3/TRBV12-4
abundance: few
d_gene: -

CDR3aa: CASSFGSRGGARQTYEQYF
CDR3nt: TGTGCCAGCAGTTTTGGGTCTAGAGGGGGGGCCAGGCAAACCTACGAGCAGTACTTC
j_gene: TRBJ2-7
v_gene: TRBV27
abundance: few
d_gene: -

CDR3aa: CASSRGQGFLFYGYTF
CDR3nt: TGTGCCAGCAGCCGGGGACAGGGATTCCTCTTCTATGGCTACACCTTC
j_gene: TRBJ1-2
v_gene: TRBV27
abundance: -
d_gene: TRBD1

CDR3aa: CASSLGLAGGLRPSEQFF
CDR3nt: TGTGCCAGCAGCTTAGGACTAGCGGGGGGCCTAAGGCCGTCTGAGCAGTTCTTC
j_gene: TRBJ2-1
v_gene: TRBV7-2
abundance: few
d_gene: TRBD2

CDR3aa: CAISEDETGFYGYTF
CDR3nt: TGTGCCATCAGTGAGGACGAGACAGGGTTTTATGGCTACACCTTC
j_gene: TRBJ1-2
v_gene: TRBV10-3
abundance: -
d_gene: TRBD1

CDR3aa: CASSQTSGGAGHEQFF
CDR3nt: TGCGCCAGCAGCCAAACTAGCGGGGGGGCAGGCCATGAGCAGTTCTTC
j_gene: TRBJ2-1
v_gene: TRBV4-1
abundance: -
d_gene: TRBD2

CDR3aa: CVSSLGPNSNQPQHF
CDR3nt: TGTGTCAGCAGCTTGGGACCGAATAGCAATCAGCCCCAGCATTTT
j_gene: TRBJ1-5
v_gene: TRBV5-5
abundance: few
d_gene: -

CDR3aa: CASSLGTATPYGYTF
CDR3nt: TGTGCCAGCAGTTTGGGGACAGCCACACCCTATGGCTACACCTTC
j_gene: TRBJ1-2
v_gene: TRBV28
abundance: -
d_gene: TRBD1

CDR3aa: CASRLGRVSYEQYF
CDR3nt: TGTGCCAGCAGGTTAGGTCGGGTCTCCTACGAGCAGTACTTC
j_gene: TRBJ2-7
v_gene: TRBV27
abundance: -
d_gene: -

CDR3aa: CASSLGGRGQPQHF
CDR3nt: TGTGCCAGCAGCTTAGGAGGCAGGGGTCAGCCCCAGCATTTT
j_gene: TRBJ1-5
v_gene: TRBV7-2
abundance: -
d_gene: -

CDR3aa: CATSSGRFDYGYTF
CDR3nt: TGTGCCACCAGCTCGGGACGGTTTGACTATGGCTACACCTTC
j_gene: TRBJ1-2
v_gene: TRBV15
abundance: -
d_gene: -

CDR3aa: CASNLAGPGETQYF
CDR3nt: TGTGCCAGCAACTTAGCTGGCCCGGGGGAGACCCAGTACTTC
j_gene: TRBJ2-5
v_gene: TRBV7-3
abundance: -
d_gene: -

CDR3aa: CASSQGTSGLQFF
CDR3nt: TGTGCCAGCAGCCAGGGGACTAGCGGGTTACAGTTCTTC
j_gene: TRBJ2-1
v_gene: TRBV3-1
abundance: few
d_gene: TRBD2

CDR3aa: CASTDGLGGTGELFF
CDR3nt: TGCGCCAGCACCGACGGACTTGGAGGGACCGGGGAGCTGTTTTTT
j_gene: TRBJ2-2
v_gene: TRBV5-1
abundance: -
d_gene: -

CDR3aa: CASSVSPHRLDSGANVLTF
CDR3nt: TGTGCCAGCAGCGTATCCCCCCACAGGCTTGACTCTGGGGCCAACGTCCTGACTTTC
j_gene: TRBJ2-6
v_gene: TRBV9
abundance: -
d_gene: -

CDR3aa: CASSVDSLTEAFF
CDR3nt: TGTGCCAGCAGCGTCGACAGCCTAACTGAAGCTTTCTTT
j_gene: TRBJ1-1
v_gene: TRBV7-3
abundance: -
d_gene: -

CDR3aa: CASSLADSRQFF
CDR3nt: TGTGCCAGCAGCTTAGCGGACTCAAGGCAGTTCTTC
j_gene: TRBJ2-1
v_gene: TRBV7-9
abundance: many
d_gene: -

CDR3aa: CASTWGGEGQPQHF
CDR3nt: TGTGCCAGCACCTGGGGGGGTGAGGGTCAGCCCCAGCATTTT
j_gene: TRBJ1-5
v_gene: TRBV7-9
abundance: -
d_gene: -

CDR3aa: CASSFMGGTEAFF
CDR3nt: TGTGCCAGCAGCTTCATGGGTGGTACTGAAGCTTTCTTT
j_gene: TRBJ1-1
v_gene: TRBV7-8
abundance: many
d_gene: -

CDR3aa: CASSLTGQGVTGELFF
CDR3nt: TGTGCCAGCAGTTTAACGGGACAGGGGGTCACCGGGGAGCTGTTTTTT
j_gene: TRBJ2-2
v_gene: TRBV12-3/TRBV12-4
abundance: few
d_gene: TRBD1

CDR3aa: CASRFGSGGTGELFF
CDR3nt: TGTGCCAGCAGGTTTGGCAGCGGGGGAACCGGGGAGCTGTTTTTT
j_gene: TRBJ2-2
v_gene: TRBV5-6
abundance: -
d_gene: TRBD2

CDR3aa: CASSPYTGGGNNEQFF
CDR3nt: TGTGCCAGCAGCCCGTATACAGGGGGCGGGAACAATGAGCAGTTCTTC
j_gene: TRBJ2-1
v_gene: TRBV7-6
abundance: -
d_gene: TRBD1

CDR3aa: CSVDSEGSFGYTF
CDR3nt: TGCAGCGTAGACAGTGAGGGGAGTTTTGGCTACACCTTC
j_gene: TRBJ1-2
v_gene: TRBV29-1
abundance: few
d_gene: -

CDR3aa: CASSPPLNPLSTYNEQFF
CDR3nt: TGCGCCAGCAGCCCTCCTCTAAATCCGCTTAGCACCTACAATGAGCAGTTCTTC
j_gene: TRBJ2-1
v_gene: TRBV4-1
abundance: -
d_gene: -

CDR3aa: CASSKDRGHGYGYTF
CDR3nt: TGTGCCAGCAGCAAAGACAGGGGGCACGGCTATGGCTACACCTTC
j_gene: TRBJ1-2
v_gene: TRBV7-2
abundance: many
d_gene: TRBD1

CDR3aa: CATSDPGGGLTNEQFF
CDR3nt: TGTGCCACCAGTGATCCCGGCGGGGGCCTCACGAATGAGCAGTTCTTC
j_gene: TRBJ2-1
v_gene: TRBV24-1
abundance: few
d_gene: -

CDR3aa: CSVGRDRGPDTQYF
CDR3nt: TGCAGCGTGGGCCGGGACAGGGGGCCGGATACGCAGTATTTT
j_gene: TRBJ2-3
v_gene: TRBV29-1
abundance: many
d_gene: TRBD1

CDR3aa: CASSSPGRTTYEQYF
CDR3nt: TGTGCCAGCAGTTCCCCGGGACGGACCACCTACGAGCAGTACTTC
j_gene: TRBJ2-7
v_gene: TRBV12-3/TRBV12-4
abundance: many
d_gene: -

CDR3aa: CASSLGGGGQGINEQYF
CDR3nt: TGTGCCAGCAGCTTAGGGGGGGGAGGACAGGGGATAAACGAGCAGTACTTC
j_gene: TRBJ2-7
v_gene: TRBV7-2
abundance: many
d_gene: TRBD1

CDR3aa: CSASGDTSYEQYF
CDR3nt: TGCAGTGCCAGCGGGGACACCTCATACGAGCAGTACTTC
j_gene: TRBJ2-7
v_gene: TRBV20-1
abundance: -
d_gene: -